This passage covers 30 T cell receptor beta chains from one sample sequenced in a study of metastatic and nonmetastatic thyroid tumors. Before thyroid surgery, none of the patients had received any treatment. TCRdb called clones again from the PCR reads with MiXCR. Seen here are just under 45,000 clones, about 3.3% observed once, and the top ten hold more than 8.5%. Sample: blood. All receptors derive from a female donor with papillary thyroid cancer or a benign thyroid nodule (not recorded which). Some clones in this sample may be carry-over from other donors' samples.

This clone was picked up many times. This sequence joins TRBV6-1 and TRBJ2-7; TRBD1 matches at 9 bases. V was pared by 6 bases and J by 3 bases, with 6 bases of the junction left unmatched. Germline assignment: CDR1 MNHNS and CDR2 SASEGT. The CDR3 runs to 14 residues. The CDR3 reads CASRATGGSYEQYF. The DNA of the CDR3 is TGTGCCAGCAGGGCGACAGGGGGTAGCTACGAGCAGTACTTC.

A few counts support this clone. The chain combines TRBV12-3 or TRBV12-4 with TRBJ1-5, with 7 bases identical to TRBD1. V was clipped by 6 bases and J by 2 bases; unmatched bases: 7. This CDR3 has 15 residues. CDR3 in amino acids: CASSPTGDGNQPQHF. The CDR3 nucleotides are TGTGCCAGCAGCCCAACAGGGGATGGCAATCAGCCCCAGCATTTT.

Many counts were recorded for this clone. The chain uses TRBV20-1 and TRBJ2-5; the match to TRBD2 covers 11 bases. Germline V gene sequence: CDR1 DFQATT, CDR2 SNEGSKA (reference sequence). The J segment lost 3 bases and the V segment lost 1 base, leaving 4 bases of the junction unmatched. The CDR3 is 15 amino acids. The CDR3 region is CSARVSGRGEETQYF. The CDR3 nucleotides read TGCAGTGCTAGAGTTAGCGGGAGGGGGGAAGAGACCCAGTACTTC.

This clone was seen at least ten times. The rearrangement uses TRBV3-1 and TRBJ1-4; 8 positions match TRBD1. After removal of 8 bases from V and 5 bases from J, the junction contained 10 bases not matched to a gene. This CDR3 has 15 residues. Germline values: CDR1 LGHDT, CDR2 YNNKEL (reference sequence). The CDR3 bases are TGTGCCAGCTCTGACAGGGGCGGTAGGAATGAAAAACTGTTTTTT. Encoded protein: CASSDRGGRNEKLFF.

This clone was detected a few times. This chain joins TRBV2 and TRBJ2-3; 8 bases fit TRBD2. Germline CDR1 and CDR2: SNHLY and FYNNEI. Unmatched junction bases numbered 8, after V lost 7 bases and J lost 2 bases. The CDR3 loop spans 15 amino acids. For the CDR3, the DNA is TGTGCCAGCATCGAATACGGGAGGGTCACAGATACGCAGTATTTT. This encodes CASIEYGRVTDTQYF.

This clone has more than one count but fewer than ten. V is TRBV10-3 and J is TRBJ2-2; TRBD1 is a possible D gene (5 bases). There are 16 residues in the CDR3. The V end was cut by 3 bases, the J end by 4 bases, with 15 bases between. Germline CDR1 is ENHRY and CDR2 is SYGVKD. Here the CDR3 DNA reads TGTGCCATCAGTGAAGGACACACCCAATTCACCGGGGAGCTGTTTTTT. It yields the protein CAISEGHTQFTGELFF.

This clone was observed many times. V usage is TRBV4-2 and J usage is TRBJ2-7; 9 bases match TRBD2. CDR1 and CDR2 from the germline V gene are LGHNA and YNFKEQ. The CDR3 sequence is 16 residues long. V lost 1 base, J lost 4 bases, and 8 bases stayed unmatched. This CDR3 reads CASSQVGAGGSYEQYF. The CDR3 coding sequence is TGTGCCAGCAGCCAAGTTGGAGCGGGAGGATCATACGAGCAGTACTTC.

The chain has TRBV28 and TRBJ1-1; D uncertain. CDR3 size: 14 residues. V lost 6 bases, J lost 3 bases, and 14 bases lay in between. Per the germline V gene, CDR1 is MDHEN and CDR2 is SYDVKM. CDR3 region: CASRPRSSYTEAFF. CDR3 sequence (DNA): TGTGCCAGCAGACCCCGAAGCAGCTACACTGAAGCTTTCTTT.

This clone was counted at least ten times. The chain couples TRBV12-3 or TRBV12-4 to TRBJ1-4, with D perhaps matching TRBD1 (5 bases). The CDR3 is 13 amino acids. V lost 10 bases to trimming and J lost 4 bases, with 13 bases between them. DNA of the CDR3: TGTGCCACGGCGGGGGGTGTTAATGAAAAACTGTTTTTT. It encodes CATAGGVNEKLFF.

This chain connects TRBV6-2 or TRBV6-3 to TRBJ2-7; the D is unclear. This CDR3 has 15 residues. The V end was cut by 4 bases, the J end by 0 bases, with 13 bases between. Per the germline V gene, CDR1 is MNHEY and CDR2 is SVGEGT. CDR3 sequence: CASSSIDTYSYEQYF. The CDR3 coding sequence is TGTGCCAGCAGTTCCATTGACACTTACTCCTACGAGCAGTACTTC.

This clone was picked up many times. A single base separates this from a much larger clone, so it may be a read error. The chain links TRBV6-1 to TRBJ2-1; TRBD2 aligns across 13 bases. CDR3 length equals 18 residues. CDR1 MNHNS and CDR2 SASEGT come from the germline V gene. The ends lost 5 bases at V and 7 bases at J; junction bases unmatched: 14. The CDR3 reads CASSTPRTSGSKGNEQFF. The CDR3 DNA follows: TGTGCCAGCAGTACCCCAAGGACTAGCGGGAGTAAGGGAAATGAGCAGTTCTTC.

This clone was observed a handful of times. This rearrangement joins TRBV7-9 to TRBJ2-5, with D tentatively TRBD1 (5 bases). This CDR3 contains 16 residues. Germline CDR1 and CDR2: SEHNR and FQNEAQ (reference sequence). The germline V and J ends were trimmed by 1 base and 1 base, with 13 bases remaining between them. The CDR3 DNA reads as TGTGCCAGCAGCTTAGGGGCATGGACAACCCAAGAGACCCAGTACTTC. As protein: CASSLGAWTTQETQYF.

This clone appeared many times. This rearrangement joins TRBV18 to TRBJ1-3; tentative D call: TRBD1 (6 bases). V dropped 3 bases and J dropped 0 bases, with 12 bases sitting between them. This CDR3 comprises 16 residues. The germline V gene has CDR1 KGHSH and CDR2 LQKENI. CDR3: CASSPSGHRSGNTIYF. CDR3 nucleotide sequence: TGTGCCAGCTCACCCTCGGGACACCGCTCTGGAAACACCATATATTTT.

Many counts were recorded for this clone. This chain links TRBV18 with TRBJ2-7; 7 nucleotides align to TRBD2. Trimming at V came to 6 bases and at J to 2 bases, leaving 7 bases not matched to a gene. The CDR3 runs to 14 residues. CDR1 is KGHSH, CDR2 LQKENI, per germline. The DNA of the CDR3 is TGTGCCAGCTCCACGACTAGCAAAGCCTACGAGCAGTACTTC. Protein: CASSTTSKAYEQYF.

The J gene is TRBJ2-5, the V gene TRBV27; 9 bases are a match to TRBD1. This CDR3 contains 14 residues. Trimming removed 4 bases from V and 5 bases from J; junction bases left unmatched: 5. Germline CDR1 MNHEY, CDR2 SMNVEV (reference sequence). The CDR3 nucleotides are TGTGCCAGCAGTTCACTGACAGGGGGGGAGACCCAGTACTTC. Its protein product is CASSSLTGGETQYF.

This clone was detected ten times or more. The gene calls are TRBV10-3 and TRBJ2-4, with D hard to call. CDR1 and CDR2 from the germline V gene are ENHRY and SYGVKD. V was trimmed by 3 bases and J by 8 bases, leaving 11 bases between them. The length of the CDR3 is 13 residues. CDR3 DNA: TGTGCCATCAGTGATGAGAGCCGGGACATTCAGTACTTC. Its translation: CAISDESRDIQYF.

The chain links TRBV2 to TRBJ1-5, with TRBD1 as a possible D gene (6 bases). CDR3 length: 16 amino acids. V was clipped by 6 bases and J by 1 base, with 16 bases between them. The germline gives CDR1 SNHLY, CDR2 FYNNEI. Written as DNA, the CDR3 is TGTGCCAGCAGGGACAGTACCCTGGGGAGCAATCAGCCCCAGCATTTT. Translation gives CASRDSTLGSNQPQHF.

CDR3 sequence reads: CASSLTDTGELFF. The CDR3 bases are TGTGCCAGCAGTTTGACAGACACCGGGGAGCTGTTTTTT. The rearrangement joins TRBV27 to TRBJ2-2, with TRBD1 as a possible D gene (5 bases). The CDR3 has 13 amino acids. Per germline, CDR1 MNHEY and CDR2 SMNVEV (reference sequence). With 3 bases removed from V and 3 bases from J, the gap between germline ends came to 5 bases.

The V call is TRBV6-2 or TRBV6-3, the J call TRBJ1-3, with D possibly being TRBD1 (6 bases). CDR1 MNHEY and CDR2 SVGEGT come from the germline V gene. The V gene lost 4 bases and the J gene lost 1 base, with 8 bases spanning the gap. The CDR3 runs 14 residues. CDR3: CASSSDRSGNTIYF. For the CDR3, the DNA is TGTGCCAGCAGTTCCGACAGGTCTGGAAACACCATATATTTT.

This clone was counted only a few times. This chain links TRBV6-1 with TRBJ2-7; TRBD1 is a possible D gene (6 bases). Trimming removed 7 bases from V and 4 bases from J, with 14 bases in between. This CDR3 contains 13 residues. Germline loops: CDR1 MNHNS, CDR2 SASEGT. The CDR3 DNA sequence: TGTGCCAGCACGGTGGGACACAGTTACGAGCAGTACTTC. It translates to CASTVGHSYEQYF.

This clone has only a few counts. The CDR3 region is CSARGIQGGYTEAFF. The CDR3 DNA reads as TGCAGTGCTAGGGGTATACAGGGGGGCTACACTGAAGCTTTCTTT. V usage is TRBV20-1 and J usage is TRBJ1-1, with 8 positions matching TRBD1. CDR1 and CDR2 (germline): DFQATT, SNEGSKA (reference sequence). Trimming removed 3 bases from V and 3 bases from J; junction bases left unmatched: 9. The CDR3 consists of 15 residues.

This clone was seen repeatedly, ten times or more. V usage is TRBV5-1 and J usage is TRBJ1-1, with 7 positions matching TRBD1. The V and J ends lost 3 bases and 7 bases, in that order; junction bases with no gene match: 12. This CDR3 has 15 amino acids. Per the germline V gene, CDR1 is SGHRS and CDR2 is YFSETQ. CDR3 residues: CASSWGTGASGEAFF. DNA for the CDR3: TGCGCCAGCAGCTGGGGAACAGGGGCGTCCGGTGAAGCTTTCTTT. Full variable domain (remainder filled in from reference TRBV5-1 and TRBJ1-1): KAGVTQTPRYLIKTRGQQVTLSCSPISGHRSVSWYQQTPGQGLQFLFEYFSETQRNKGNFPGRFSGRQFSNSRSEMNVSTLELGDSALYLCASSWGTGASGEAFFGQGTRLTVV.

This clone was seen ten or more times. CDR3 loop: CASSPGPGVTFSYEQYF. The CDR3 coding sequence is TGCGCCAGCAGCCCGGGCCCAGGGGTGACCTTCTCCTACGAGCAGTACTTC. This chain uses TRBV5-1 with TRBJ2-7; D might be TRBD1 (6 bases). Per the germline V gene, CDR1 is SGHRS and CDR2 is YFSETQ. The CDR3 consists of 17 residues. V lost 4 bases to trimming and J lost 0 bases, with 20 bases between them.

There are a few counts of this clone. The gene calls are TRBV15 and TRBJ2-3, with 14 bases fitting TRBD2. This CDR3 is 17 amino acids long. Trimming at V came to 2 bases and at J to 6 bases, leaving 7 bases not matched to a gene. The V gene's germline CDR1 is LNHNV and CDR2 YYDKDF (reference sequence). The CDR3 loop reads CATSRLGLAGALDTQYF. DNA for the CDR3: TGTGCCACCAGCAGACTGGGACTAGCGGGGGCATTGGATACGCAGTATTTT.

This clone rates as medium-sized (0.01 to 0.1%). The CDR3: CASRRLAGGAGANVLTF. The CDR3 coding sequence is TGTGCCAGCAGACGACTAGCGGGAGGAGCTGGGGCCAACGTCCTGACTTTC. The gene calls are TRBV7-9 and TRBJ2-6; 13 bases agree with TRBD2. V shed 6 bases, J shed 2 bases, and the junction held 4 bases outside the gene matches. CDR1 is SEHNR, CDR2 FQNEAQ, per germline (reference sequence). CDR3 size: 17 residues.

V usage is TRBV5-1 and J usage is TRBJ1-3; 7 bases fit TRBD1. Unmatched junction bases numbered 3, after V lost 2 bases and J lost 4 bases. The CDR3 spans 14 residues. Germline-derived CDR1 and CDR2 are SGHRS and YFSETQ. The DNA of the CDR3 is TGCGCCAGCAGCTTTCAGGGGGAAGGAAACACCATATATTTT. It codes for CASSFQGEGNTIYF.

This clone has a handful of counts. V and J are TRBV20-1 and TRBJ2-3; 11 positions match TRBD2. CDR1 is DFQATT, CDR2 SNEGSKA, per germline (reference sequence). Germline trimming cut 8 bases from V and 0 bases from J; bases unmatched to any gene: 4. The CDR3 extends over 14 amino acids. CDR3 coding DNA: TGCAGTTACGGACTAGCGGGTAGCACAGATACGCAGTATTTT. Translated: CSYGLAGSTDTQYF.

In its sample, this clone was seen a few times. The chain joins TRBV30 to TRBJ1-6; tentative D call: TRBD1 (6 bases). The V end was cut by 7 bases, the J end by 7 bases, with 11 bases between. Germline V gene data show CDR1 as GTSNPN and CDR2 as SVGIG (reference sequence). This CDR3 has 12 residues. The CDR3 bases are TGTGCCTTGACAGGACTCAATTCACCCCTCCACTTT. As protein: CALTGLNSPLHF.

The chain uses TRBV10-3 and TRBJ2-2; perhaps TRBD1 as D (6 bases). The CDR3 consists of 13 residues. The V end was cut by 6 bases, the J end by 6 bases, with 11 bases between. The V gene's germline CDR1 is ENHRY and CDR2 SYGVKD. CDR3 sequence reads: CAIRPTGSGELFF. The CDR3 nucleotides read TGTGCCATCAGACCTACAGGGTCCGGGGAGCTGTTTTTT.

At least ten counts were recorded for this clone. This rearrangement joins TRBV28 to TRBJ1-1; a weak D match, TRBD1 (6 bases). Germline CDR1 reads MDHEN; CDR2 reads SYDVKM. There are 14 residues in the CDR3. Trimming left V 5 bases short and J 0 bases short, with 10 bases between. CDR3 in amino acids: CASSVGALNTEAFF. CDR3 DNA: TGTGCCAGCAGTGTGGGGGCGCTGAACACTGAAGCTTTCTTT.